This T cell receptor beta chain was captured in a study of T cell responses to AZD1222 COVID-19 vaccine. Study observations and caveats: Repertoires in all cases were sampled only once the peak T cell response had passed.

The table came from immunoSEQ multiplex PCR; TCRdb's copy has only in-frame clones and leaves some out. In the table there are approximately 130,000 clones, about 89% of which are singletons. Concerning this clone itself: Antigen specificity is unknown.

Between the trimmed V and J ends, which lost 5 bases and 6 bases, there was a span of 13 bases. In germline, CDR1 is SGHTA, CDR2 FQGTGA. The CDR3 has 14 residues. The sequence came from an adult in good health. V usage is TRBV7-3 and J usage is TRBJ2-2; D ambiguous. The specimen comprised peripheral blood, sampled on day 0 of AZD1222 vaccination. This CDR3 reads CASSRDQTPGELFF. As DNA, the CDR3 is TGTGCCAGCAGCCGTGATCAGACCCCCGGGGAGCTGTTTTTT.